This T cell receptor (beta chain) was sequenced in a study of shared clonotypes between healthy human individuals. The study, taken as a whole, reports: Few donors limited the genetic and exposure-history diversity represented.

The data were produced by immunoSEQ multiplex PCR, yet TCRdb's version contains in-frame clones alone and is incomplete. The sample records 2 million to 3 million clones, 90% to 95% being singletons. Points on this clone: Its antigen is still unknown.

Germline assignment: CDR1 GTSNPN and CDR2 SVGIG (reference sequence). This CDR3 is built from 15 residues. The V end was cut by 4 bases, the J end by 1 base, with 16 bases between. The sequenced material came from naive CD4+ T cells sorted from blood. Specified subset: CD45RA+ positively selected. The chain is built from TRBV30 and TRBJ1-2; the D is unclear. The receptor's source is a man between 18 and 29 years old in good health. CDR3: CAWTETAKFNYGYTF. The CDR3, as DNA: TGTGCCTGGACTGAGACGGCTAAATTTAACTATGGCTACACCTTC.